This T cell receptor beta chain was observed in a study of OX40 agonist ivuxolimab in advanced cancers. Study background: The eligibility criteria allowed prior anti-PD-1, anti-PD-L1 or anti-CTLA-4 therapy, and about 40% had some.

Broader study findings: Both blood CD4+ and CD8+ T cells showed clonal growth by week 6 at 0.1 to 3.0 mg/kg.

Using immunoSEQ multiplex PCR, the repertoire was profiled, and TCRdb retains in-frame clones only, with some absent. The data show 85,000 to 100,000 clones, 75% to 90% seen once. There are 14 residues in the CDR3. Trimming took 3 bases from V and 0 from J, leaving 8 bases between them. Germline CDR1 is LNHDA and CDR2 is SQIVND (reference sequence). Comment on this clone: The antigen remains undetermined.

The study sampled blood at baseline, cycle 4 day 1, and cycle 7 day 1. The source was CD4+ or CD8+ T cells sorted from blood, collected in a trial of the OX40 agonist ivuxolimab. The chain carries TRBV19 and TRBJ1-1; no clear D gene. The source is an adult with an advanced solid tumor such as melanoma, head and neck, liver or kidney cancer. The CDR3: CASSMQNMNTEAFF. CDR3 nucleotide sequence: TGTGCCAGTAGTATGCAGAACATGAACACTGAAGCTTTCTTT.